This passage covers 16 T cell receptor beta chains from one sample sequenced in a study of blood T cell repertoires in COVID-19. Sequenced by immunoSEQ multiplex PCR; TCRdb stores in-frame clones only, minus some. The repertoire holds roughly 120,000 clones, with 87% as singletons. The sequencing input was peripheral blood. All receptors derive from a human donor in a cohort sampled during active COVID-19.

The chain has TRBV10-3 and TRBJ2-2; TRBD2 might be the D (6 bases). The germline V gene has CDR1 ENHRY and CDR2 SYGVKD. The CDR3 extends over 13 amino acids. V dropped 8 bases and J dropped 5 bases, with 12 bases sitting between them. DNA of the CDR3: TGTGCCATCTCTCACGGGGGAACCGGGGAGCTGTTTTTT. Its translation is CAISHGGTGELFF.

This clone is labeled as medium-sized. The rearrangement links TRBV7-6 to TRBJ2-7; 8 nucleotides align to TRBD1. The V segment lost 3 bases and the J segment 3 bases; nucleotides outside the gene matches: 7. The CDR3 is made up of 15 amino acids. Germline assignment: CDR1 SGHVS and CDR2 FNYEAQ. The CDR3 here is CASSFGQGGYYEQYF. CDR3 DNA: TGTGCCAGCAGCTTTGGACAGGGAGGCTACTACGAGCAGTACTTC.

This chain links TRBV29-1 with TRBJ2-5, with a weak D call TRBD2 (5 bases). V lost 7 bases, J lost 4 bases, and 16 bases lay in between. This CDR3 comprises 13 residues. CDR1 and CDR2 (germline): SQVTM, ANQGSEA. The CDR3 sequence is CSAPVGVGETQYF. The DNA of the CDR3 is TGCAGCGCCCCGGTGGGAGTGGGAGAGACCCAGTACTTC.

This rearrangement joins TRBV5-6 to TRBJ2-1; TRBD2 matches 13 bases. Unmatched junction bases numbered 11, after V lost 4 bases and J lost 7 bases. CDR1 SGHDT and CDR2 YYEEEE come from the germline V gene. The CDR3 sequence is 17 residues long. The CDR3 protein is CASSIWTSGGLSNEQFF. CDR3 DNA sequence: TGTGCCAGCAGCATCTGGACTAGCGGGGGCCTGAGTAATGAGCAGTTCTTC. Together with reference TRBV5-6 and TRBJ2-1, the CDR3 gives the full variable domain: DAGVTQSPTHLIKTRGQQVTLRCSPKSGHDTVSWYQQALGQGPQFIFQYYEEEERQRGNFPDRFSGHQFPNYSSELNVNALLLGDSALYLCASSIWTSGGLSNEQFFGPGTRLTVL.

The chain links TRBV27 to TRBJ2-7; a weak D match, TRBD2 (5 bases). The length of the CDR3 is 12 residues. CDR1 and CDR2 (germline): MNHEY, SMNVEV (reference sequence). The V end was cut by 5 bases, the J end by 6 bases, with 11 bases between. The CDR3 is CASSPTSGEQYF. Written as DNA, the CDR3 is TGTGCCAGCAGTCCCACTAGTGGCGAGCAGTACTTC.

V is TRBV19 and J is TRBJ1-1; the match to TRBD1 covers 9 bases. CDR3 length: 17 amino acids. Germline lookup yields CDR1 LNHDA and CDR2 SQIVND (reference sequence). Trimming cost V 4 bases and J 5 bases; bases outside gene matches: 14. CDR3 region: CASSKKLTGTGSTEAFF. The CDR3 region has the DNA TGTGCCAGTAGTAAAAAGTTGACCGGGACAGGGTCTACTGAAGCTTTCTTT. Variable domain in full (rest from reference TRBV19 and TRBJ1-1): DGGITQSPKYLFRKEGQNVTLSCEQNLNHDAMYWYRQDPGQGLRLIYYSQIVNDFQKGDIAEGYSVSREKKESFPLTVTSAQKNPTAFYLCASSKKLTGTGSTEAFFGQGTRLTVV.

This chain uses TRBV18 with TRBJ1-3; no clear D gene. V lost 7 bases and J lost 0, with 10 bases in between. The CDR3 sequence is 14 residues long. Germline V gene sequence: CDR1 KGHSH, CDR2 LQKENI. The CDR3: CASFVGNSGNTIYF. For the CDR3, the DNA is TGTGCCAGCTTTGTCGGGAACTCTGGAAACACCATATATTTT.

The CDR3 here is CAWGLAGLTGELFF. The CDR3 coding sequence is TGTGCCTGGGGACTAGCGGGGCTCACCGGGGAGCTGTTTTTT. The chain employs TRBV30 and TRBJ2-2, with 12 nucleotides matching TRBD2. The CDR3 is made up of 14 amino acids. The germline V gene has CDR1 GTSNPN and CDR2 SVGIG (reference sequence). With V trimmed by 5 bases and J by 4 bases, 2 bases remained unmatched.

J is TRBJ2-7 and V is TRBV15; 7 nucleotides match TRBD1. Germline-derived CDR1 and CDR2 are LNHNV and YYDKDF (reference sequence). V dropped 0 bases and J dropped 7; count of bases not matched to a gene: 9. This CDR3 comprises 15 residues. This chain's CDR3 is CATSRDVAGGTEQYF. The CDR3 region has the DNA TGTGCCACCAGCAGAGATGTGGCAGGGGGAACGGAGCAGTACTTC.

The rearrangement links TRBV28 to TRBJ1-2; D gene uncertain. Germline-derived CDR1 and CDR2 are MDHEN and SYDVKM. The V and J ends lost 3 bases and 3 bases respectively, with 11 bases between them. CDR3 size: 14 residues. The DNA of the CDR3 is TGTGCCAGCAGTTTGCGGGGTTTCGACTATGGCTACACCTTC. This translates into CASSLRGFDYGYTF.

The gene calls are TRBV5-1 and TRBJ2-1; 12 bases match TRBD2. V shed 3 bases and J 9 bases; nucleotides not matched to a gene: 7. CDR1 is SGHRS, CDR2 YFSETQ, per germline. The CDR3 is made up of 15 amino acids. The DNA for the CDR3 is TGCGCCAGCAGCTCTAGCGGGGGGGTCCCAAGTGAGCAGTTCTTC. The encoded protein is CASSSSGGVPSEQFF.

This clone is a singleton in its sample. This chain uses TRBV5-6 with TRBJ2-7; 8 nucleotides match TRBD2. The CDR3 runs 14 residues. Germline CDR1 and CDR2: SGHDT and YYEEEE. J lost 3 bases, V lost 2 bases, and 4 bases had no gene match. CDR3 sequence reads: CASSFLAGGYEQYF. The CDR3 DNA reads as TGTGCCAGCAGCTTCTTGGCGGGAGGCTACGAGCAGTACTTC.

This chain joins TRBV5-1 and TRBJ2-1, with D hard to call. The CDR3 spans 11 residues. Trimming took 0 bases from V and 10 from J, leaving 5 bases between them. The germline gives CDR1 SGHRS, CDR2 YFSETQ. CDR3 amino acids: CASSLAQEQFF. The CDR3 coding sequence is TGCGCCAGCAGCTTGGCCCAGGAGCAGTTCTTC.

In its sample, this clone was seen many times. This chain joins TRBV7-8 and TRBJ2-5, with 12 bases that match TRBD2. Germline CDR1 SGHVS, CDR2 FQNEAQ. This CDR3 is built from 19 residues. Trimming removed 4 bases from V and 5 bases from J; junction bases left unmatched: 17. CDR3 sequence: CASSSPPPSGGAAGETQYF. CDR3 nucleotide sequence: TGTGCCAGCAGCTCCCCCCCTCCTAGCGGGGGGGCCGCGGGGGAGACCCAGTACTTC.

As to this clone: Compared with germline, one end of the junction differs, possibly owing to a read error. The V gene is TRBV5-1, the J gene TRBJ2-3; 9 bases match TRBD1. Germline CDR1 and CDR2: SGHRS and YFSETQ. CDR3 size: 14 residues. The CDR3 DNA sequence: TGCGCCAGCAGTTTGGGACAGGGAGGAGATACGCAGTATTTT. This translates into CASSLGQGGDTQYF.

The V call is TRBV3-1 (or the pseudogene TRBV3-2), the J call TRBJ2-5, with 10 bases fitting TRBD2. With 0 bases clipped from V and 5 bases from J, the junction kept 12 bases outside the gene matches. Looked up from germline, CDR1 is LGHDT and CDR2 is YNNKEL (reference sequence). The CDR3 is 18 amino acids. In DNA form, the CDR3 reads TGTGCCAGCAGCCAAGATAGGGAAGCGGGAGGGCCCTCGGAGACCCAGTACTTC. Its protein is CASSQDREAGGPSETQYF.